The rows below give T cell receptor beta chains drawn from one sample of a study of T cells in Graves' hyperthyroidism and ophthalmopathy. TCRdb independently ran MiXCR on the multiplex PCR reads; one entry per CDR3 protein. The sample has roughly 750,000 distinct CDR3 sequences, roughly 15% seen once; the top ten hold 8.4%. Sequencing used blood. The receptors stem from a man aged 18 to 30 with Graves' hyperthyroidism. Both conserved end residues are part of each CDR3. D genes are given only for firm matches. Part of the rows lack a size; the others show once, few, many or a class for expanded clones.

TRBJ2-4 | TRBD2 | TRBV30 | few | TGTGCCTGGAGTGAATGGATAGCGGGGGCCAAAAACATTCAGTACTTC | CAWSEWIAGAKNIQYF
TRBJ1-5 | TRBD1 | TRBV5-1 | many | TGCGCCAGCAGCCCCGGGACAGGGGGAAGCAATCAGCCCCAGCATTTT | CASSPGTGGSNQPQHF
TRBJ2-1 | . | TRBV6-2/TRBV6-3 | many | TGTGCCAGCAGACAGACGGTCAATGAGCAGTTCTTC | CASRQTVNEQFF
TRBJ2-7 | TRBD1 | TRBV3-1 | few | TGTGCCAGCAGCCATCGACAGGGCCACTACGAGCAGTACTTC | CASSHRQGHYEQYF
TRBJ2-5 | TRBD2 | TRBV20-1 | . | TGCAGTGCTAGGACTAGCGGGAAACAAGAGACCCAGTACTTC | CSARTSGKQETQYF
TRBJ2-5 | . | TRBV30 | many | TGTGCCTGGGGGTTACAAGAGACCCAGTACTTC | CAWGLQETQYF
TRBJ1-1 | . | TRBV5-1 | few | TGCGCCAGCAGCTTGAACCCCGGGGACACTGAAGCTTTCTTT | CASSLNPGDTEAFF
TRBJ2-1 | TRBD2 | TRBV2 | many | TGTGCCAGCAGTTCCTCGCGGACCGGGACTACCGAGCAGTTCTTC | CASSSSRTGTTEQFF
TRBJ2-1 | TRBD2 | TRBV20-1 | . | TGCAGTGCTCGGGGGGGGGCGAGAGCGTCCTACAATGAGCAGTTCTTC | CSARGGARASYNEQFF
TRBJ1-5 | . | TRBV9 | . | TGTGCCAGCAGCGCGACAGTTAGCAATCAGCCCCAGCATTTT | CASSATVSNQPQHF
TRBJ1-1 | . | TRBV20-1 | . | TGCAGTGCCGACAGTTCCGGCACTGAAGCTTTCTTT | CSADSSGTEAFF
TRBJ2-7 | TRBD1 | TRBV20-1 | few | TGCAGTGCTAGAGATCCAAGCAGGGGGCAGGACGAGCAGTACTTC | CSARDPSRGQDEQYF
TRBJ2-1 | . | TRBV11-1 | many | TGTGCCAGCAGCTTAGGTAGGAGGGCCCGGGCGGATAATGAGCAGTTCTTC | CASSLGRRARADNEQFF
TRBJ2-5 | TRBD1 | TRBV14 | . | TGTGCCAGCAGCCCCACCATCGGGACAGGGGAGGACGAGACCCAGTACTTC | CASSPTIGTGEDETQYF
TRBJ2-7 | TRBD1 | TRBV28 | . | TGTGCCAGCAGTACCCGGGACAGGTCCTACTCCTACGAGCAGTACTTC | CASSTRDRSYSYEQYF
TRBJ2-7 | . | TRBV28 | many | TGTGCCAGCAGTGGGGGGGGCCTAGTCTACGAGCAGTACTTC | CASSGGGLVYEQYF
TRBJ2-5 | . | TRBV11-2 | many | TGTGCCAGCAGCTGGGGCACAACCCAGGAGACCCAGTACTTC | CASSWGTTQETQYF
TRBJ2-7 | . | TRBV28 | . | TGTGCCAGCAGTTCCGGCCCGGCAGAGCAGTACTTC | CASSSGPAEQYF
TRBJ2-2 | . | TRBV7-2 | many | TGTGCCAGCACCCGCGGGGCAGTTGACGGGGAGCTGTTTTTT | CASTRGAVDGELFF
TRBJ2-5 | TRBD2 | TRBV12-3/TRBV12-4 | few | TGTGCCAGCAGCTGGCGATGGGGGGGGGAGACCCAGTACTTC | CASSWRWGGETQYF
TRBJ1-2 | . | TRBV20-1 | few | TGCAGTGCTAGAGTTCCGATCCCAGGCTATGGCTACACCTTC | CSARVPIPGYGYTF
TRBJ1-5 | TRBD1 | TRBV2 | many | TGTGCCAGCAGTACAAAGCGGGACAGGGGTCTCTCTAGCAATCAGCCCCAGCATTTT | CASSTKRDRGLSSNQPQHF
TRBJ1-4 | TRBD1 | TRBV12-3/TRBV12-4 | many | TGTGCCAGCAGTACCGGGACAGACAAACTGTTTTTT | CASSTGTDKLFF
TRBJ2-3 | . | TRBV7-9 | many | TGTGCCAGCAGCCCGAGGCTGCTAGGTGATACGCAGTATTTT | CASSPRLLGDTQYF
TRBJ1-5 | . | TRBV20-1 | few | TGCAGTGCTAAGAGGACGGGCGGCAATCAGCCCCAGCATTTT | CSAKRTGGNQPQHF
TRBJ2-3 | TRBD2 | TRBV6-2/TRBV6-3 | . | TGTGCCAGCAAACTAGCGGCGAGCACAGATACGCAGTATTTT | CASKLAASTDTQYF
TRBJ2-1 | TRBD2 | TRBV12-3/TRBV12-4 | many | TGTGCCAGCAGTCTGACTAGCGGGAGTGGTAATGAGCAGTTCTTC | CASSLTSGSGNEQFF